These T cell receptor beta chains were read from a single sample in a study of T cell changes during pregnancy in multiple sclerosis. The table came from immunoSEQ multiplex PCR; TCRdb's copy has only in-frame clones and leaves some out. The table shows 65,000 to 80,000 clones, with about 93% occurring only once. Sample: peripheral blood, taken in the first trimester of pregnancy. The origin of the receptors is a female donor with multiple sclerosis, enrolled in a pregnancy study. Each CDR3 is given with its conserved first and last residue. D genes are given only for firm matches. A clone size is listed for some rows: how often the clone was seen (once, few, many), or a class if it is expanded.

size	length	V	J	D	CDR3	DNA
.	14	TRBV7-6	TRBJ1-4	.	CASSPSQGREKLFF	TGTGCCAGCAGTCCGAGTCAGGGAAGAGAAAAACTGTTTTTT
few	16	TRBV5-1	TRBJ2-5	TRBD2	CASSLEASGGWETQYF	TGCGCCAGCAGCTTGGAAGCTAGCGGGGGTTGGGAGACCCAGTACTTC
.	18	TRBV11-2	TRBJ2-7	TRBD2	CASSLGFGASGRADEQYF	TGTGCCAGCAGCTTAGGGTTCGGGGCTAGCGGGAGGGCCGATGAGCAGTACTTC
.	14	TRBV7-2	TRBJ2-2	TRBD1	CASSPGQSTGELFF	TGTGCCAGCAGCCCGGGACAGTCAACCGGGGAGCTGTTTTTT
.	12	TRBV29-1	TRBJ1-1	.	CSARGGANEAFF	TGCAGCGCCCGAGGGGGGGCTAATGAAGCTTTCTTT
.	14	TRBV11-2	TRBJ2-7	TRBD1	CASSLGTGSYEQYF	TGTGCCAGCAGCTTAGGGACAGGGTCCTACGAGCAGTACTTC
.	13	TRBV7-9	TRBJ1-1	.	CASSSDGGLEAFF	TGTGCCAGCAGCTCGGACGGAGGTCTTGAAGCTTTCTTT
.	13	TRBV5-1	TRBJ2-5	.	CASSLGLKETQYF	TGCGCCAGCAGCTTGGGGCTGAAAGAGACCCAGTACTTC
.	15	TRBV7-8	TRBJ2-7	.	CASSYNGDSTYEQYF	TGTGCCAGCAGCTACAACGGGGATTCCACCTACGAGCAGTACTTC
.	12	TRBV9	TRBJ2-1	TRBD2	CASSPSGVEQFF	TGTGCCAGCAGCCCTAGCGGCGTGGAGCAGTTCTTC
.	14	TRBV28	TRBJ1-2	.	CASRLSIPNYGYTF	TGTGCCAGCAGGCTATCAATACCCAACTATGGCTACACCTTC
.	15	TRBV7-8	TRBJ1-6	TRBD1	CASSFPRDRDSPLHF	TGTGCCAGCAGCTTTCCGAGGGACAGGGATTCACCCCTCCACTTT
.	15	TRBV7-8	TRBJ2-7	TRBD1	CASSFPGTGLNEQYF	TGTGCCAGCAGCTTCCCCGGGACAGGGTTAAACGAGCAGTACTTC
.	15	TRBV5-1	TRBJ2-7	TRBD2	CASSLAGAGAQEQYF	TGCGCCAGCAGCTTGGCCGGAGCGGGAGCGCAAGAGCAGTACTTC
.	15	TRBV2	TRBJ1-5	TRBD1	CASSGDRGSNQPQHF	TGTGCCAGCAGTGGGGACAGGGGAAGTAATCAGCCCCAGCATTTT
.	15	TRBV29-1	TRBJ2-3	.	CSVVPSAGSTDTQYF	TGCAGCGTTGTACCATCGGCGGGGAGCACAGATACGCAGTATTTT
.	14	TRBV30	TRBJ1-6	TRBD1	CAWSRDRFNSPLHF	TGTGCCTGGAGTAGGGACAGATTTAATTCACCCCTCCACTTT
few	12	TRBV9	TRBJ1-2	.	CASRAPGGGYTF	TGTGCCAGCAGGGCCCCGGGGGGGGGCTACACCTTC
.	15	TRBV18	TRBJ2-7	TRBD1	CASSPLGQGVLEQYF	TGTGCCAGCTCACCGTTGGGACAGGGTGTCCTCGAGCAGTACTTC
.	16	TRBV7-3	TRBJ2-7	TRBD2	CASSLTSSGRAYEQYF	TGTGCCAGCAGCTTAACGTCTAGCGGGAGAGCCTACGAGCAGTACTTC
.	14	TRBV6-6	TRBJ2-1	.	CASSPDASRLGQFF	TGTGCCAGCAGCCCCGACGCTAGCCGCTTGGGGCAGTTCTTC
.	19	TRBV7-2	TRBJ1-2	.	CASSLDYGQRFLTNYGYTF	TGTGCCAGCAGCTTAGATTACGGACAGCGATTCCTGACTAACTATGGCTACACCTTC
.	14	TRBV28	TRBJ1-1	TRBD1	CASSLGTGYAEAFF	TGTGCCAGCAGTTTGGGGACAGGGTACGCTGAAGCTTTCTTT
.	14	TRBV5-1	TRBJ2-7	TRBD1	CASRYGQGSYEQYF	TGCGCCAGCAGGTATGGACAGGGGTCCTACGAGCAGTACTTC
.	14	TRBV7-2	TRBJ1-1	TRBD1	CASSSTGGNTEAFF	TGTGCCAGCAGCTCAACAGGGGGGAACACTGAAGCTTTCTTT
once	15	TRBV5-1	TRBJ1-1	.	CASSLGPSGITEAFF	TGCGCCAGCAGCTTGGGGCCGAGCGGGATCACTGAAGCTTTCTTT
.	15	TRBV10-2	TRBJ1-4	TRBD1	CASSEGRGLREKLFF	TGCGCCAGCAGTGAGGGCAGGGGGCTTAGAGAAAAACTGTTTTTT
.	16	TRBV19	TRBJ2-1	TRBD2	CASSGREGLSYNEQFF	TGTGCCAGTAGTGGGCGGGAGGGCCTCTCCTACAATGAGCAGTTCTTC
.	13	TRBV7-9	TRBJ2-7	TRBD2	CASSRGGSHEQYF	TGTGCCAGCAGCCGGGGGGGGAGCCACGAGCAGTACTTC
.	14	TRBV29-1	TRBJ1-1	TRBD1	CSVPGTGVGTEAFF	TGCAGCGTCCCCGGGACAGGGGTAGGGACTGAAGCTTTCTTT
.	17	TRBV4-1	TRBJ2-1	TRBD2	CASSQGLAGVSYNEQFF	TGCGCCAGCAGCCAAGGGCTAGCGGGGGTCTCTTACAATGAGCAGTTCTTC
few	13	TRBV28	TRBJ1-2	.	CASSYGGTSGYTF	TGTGCCAGCAGTTACGGGGGGACGAGTGGCTACACCTTC
.	12	TRBV7-8	TRBJ2-7	.	CASSSFVHEQYF	TGTGCCAGCAGCTCCTTCGTCCACGAGCAGTACTTC
.	15	TRBV7-9	TRBJ1-2	TRBD1	CASSLQGGPVYGYTF	TGTGCCAGCAGCTTACAGGGGGGCCCAGTCTATGGCTACACCTTC
.	14	TRBV5-1	TRBJ2-7	.	CASSLEYRMGEQYF	TGCGCCAGCAGCTTGGAATACAGGATGGGTGAGCAGTACTTC
.	15	TRBV5-1	TRBJ2-3	TRBD1	CASSSDRGLTDTQYF	TGCGCCAGCAGCTCTGACAGGGGACTCACAGATACGCAGTATTTT
.	18	TRBV7-8	TRBJ2-2	.	CASSLRQGGSRNTGELFF	TGTGCCAGCAGCTTAAGACAGGGAGGAAGTCGGAACACCGGGGAGCTGTTTTTT
.	15	TRBV6-6	TRBJ1-2	.	CASSIPQGAHDGYTF	TGTGCCAGCAGTATTCCCCAGGGCGCGCATGATGGCTACACCTTC
.	15	TRBV27	TRBJ2-1	.	CASSLGGGLYNEQFF	TGTGCCAGCAGTTTGGGGGGGGGCCTATACAATGAGCAGTTCTTC
.	16	TRBV18	TRBJ1-3	.	CASSPITGTSGNTIYF	TGTGCCAGCTCACCAATTACAGGGACCTCTGGAAACACCATATATTTT
.	14	TRBV9	TRBJ2-1	.	CASSPPGQDNEQFF	TGTGCCAGCAGCCCTCCGGGACAAGATAATGAGCAGTTCTTC
.	16	TRBV7-2	TRBJ2-5	.	CASSSSPGALLETQYF	TGTGCCAGCAGCTCATCCCCTGGGGCTCTGCTGGAGACCCAGTACTTC
.	14	TRBV2	TRBJ2-2	.	CASRTSLNTGELFF	TGTGCCAGCAGGACTTCGCTCAACACCGGGGAGCTGTTTTTT
.	15	TRBV10-1	TRBJ1-2	TRBD1	CASHSGQGACYGYTF	TGCGCCAGCCATAGTGGGCAGGGGGCTTGCTATGGCTACACCTTC
.	14	TRBV5-1	TRBJ1-4	.	CASSFEGVNEKLFF	TGCGCCAGCAGCTTTGAGGGTGTTAATGAAAAACTGTTTTTT
.	14	TRBV28	TRBJ2-7	TRBD2	CASSPSGVGYEQYF	TGTGCCAGCAGTCCGAGCGGGGTTGGCTACGAGCAGTACTTC
.	14	TRBV5-1	TRBJ2-3	TRBD2	CASTQRGATDTQYF	TGCGCCAGCACACAGCGGGGAGCAACAGATACGCAGTATTTT
.	15	TRBV9	TRBJ2-5	TRBD1	CASSVVTGPQETQYF	TGTGCCAGCAGCGTAGTGACAGGGCCTCAAGAGACCCAGTACTTC